The 3 T cell receptor beta chains below all came from one sample that was sequenced in a study of lymphopenia after photon versus proton radiotherapy. Some clones are missing from TCRdb's copy, which holds only in-frame ones; the method was immunoSEQ multiplex PCR. The sample includes approximately 50,000 clones, around four fifths of them seen just once. The sequenced sample was peripheral blood, obtained from a patient treated with photon-based radiotherapy. The origin of the receptors is a man between 45 and 60 years old with gastric cancer.

This clone was seen more than once but under ten times. This chain joins TRBV7-8 and TRBJ1-3; no reliable D call. V shed 0 bases and J shed 2 bases, with 5 bases lying between them. This CDR3 contains 14 residues. Germline loops: CDR1 SGHVS, CDR2 FQNEAQ. CDR3 loop: CASSLAGPGNTIYF. The CDR3 coding sequence is TGTGCCAGCAGCTTAGCAGGGCCTGGAAACACCATATATTTT.

The CDR3 sequence: CASSPDGNTEAFF. DNA for the CDR3: TGCGCCAGCAGCCCGGACGGGAACACTGAAGCTTTCTTT. The chain recombines TRBV4-1 with TRBJ1-1; D gene uncertain. The ends were cut back, 4 bases at V and 1 base at J, with 7 bases in the middle. Germline assignment: CDR1 MGHRA and CDR2 YSYEKL. This CDR3 has 13 amino acids.

In DNA, the CDR3 is TGTGCCAGCCGCCGACTAGGAGCCGGCACCGGGGAGCTGTTTTTT. This codes for CASRRLGAGTGELFF. The chain combines TRBV28 with TRBJ2-2, with D perhaps matching TRBD2 (6 bases). The CDR3 consists of 15 residues. The ends were cut back, 8 bases at V and 4 bases at J, with 17 bases in the middle. The germline CDR1 and CDR2 sequences are MDHEN and SYDVKM.